One and the same sample provided the 20 T cell receptor beta chains below, sequenced in a study of tissue T cells after allogeneic stem cell transplantation. Method: immunoSEQ multiplex PCR; TCRdb's copy keeps in-frame clones and lacks some. The table has about 6,800 clones, around 61% seen once. The material sequenced was duodenum tissue, taken at autopsy. The origin of the receptors is a female donor over 55 with lung cancer.

The chain has TRBV7-2 and TRBJ1-6; 7 bases line up with TRBD1. This CDR3 is 14 amino acids long. V gave up 5 bases and J gave up 7 bases; unmatched junction bases: 5. Germline lookup yields CDR1 SGHTA and CDR2 FQGNSA. The DNA for the CDR3 is TGTGCCAGCAGCCGGGACAGAAAAAATTCACCCCTCCACTTT. It specifies CASSRDRKNSPLHF.

The V and J genes are TRBV6-5 and TRBJ1-6, with a weak D call TRBD1 (6 bases). CDR3 length: 15 residues. The germline V and J ends were trimmed by 6 bases and 5 bases, with 14 bases remaining between them. Germline values: CDR1 MNHEY, CDR2 SVGAGI. The CDR3 DNA follows: TGTGCCAGCAGCAGGACAGTTATGAATAATTCACCCCTCCACTTT. Amino acids: CASSRTVMNNSPLHF.

The chain has TRBV15 and TRBJ1-1; 8 bases agree with TRBD1. The CDR3 spans 15 residues. V trimming: 5 bases; J trimming: 4 bases; junction bases outside the gene matches: 9. CDR1 and CDR2 (germline): LNHNV, YYDKDF (reference sequence). CDR3 sequence (DNA): TGTGCCACCAGCCGAACCTGGACAGGGCTCACTGAAGCTTTCTTT. The encoded protein is CATSRTWTGLTEAFF.

By share, this clone ranks as medium-sized (0.01 to 0.1%). This chain joins TRBV5-6 and TRBJ1-1; maybe TRBD1 (6 bases). Trimming stripped 4 bases from V and 6 bases from J, with 22 bases between. Germline CDR1 is SGHDT and CDR2 is YYEEEE. The CDR3 contains 16 residues. The CDR3: CASSTYFRVGGPEAFF. CDR3 nucleotides: TGTGCCAGCAGCACCTATTTCAGGGTCGGGGGCCCTGAAGCTTTCTTT.

This chain links TRBV19 with TRBJ1-5, with 10 bases lining up with TRBD1. CDR3 size: 15 residues. Germline CDR1 reads LNHDA; CDR2 reads SQIVND (reference sequence). After removal of 4 bases from V and 1 base from J, the junction contained 1 base not matched to a gene. In DNA, the CDR3 is TGTGCCAGTAGTAGACAGGGGGCAAGCAATCAGCCCCAGCATTTT. Amino acid sequence: CASSRQGASNQPQHF.

The rearrangement joins TRBV13 to TRBJ2-5, with D hard to call. The CDR3 runs to 13 residues. Trimming removed 1 base from V and 5 bases from J, with 8 bases in between. Germline loops: CDR1 PRHDT, CDR2 FYEKMQ (reference sequence). The CDR3: CASSLEAFETQYF. In nucleotides, the CDR3 is TGTGCCAGCAGCTTAGAAGCTTTCGAGACCCAGTACTTC. Full variable domain (rest looked up from reference TRBV13 and TRBJ2-5): AAGVIQSPRHLIKEKRETATLKCYPIPRHDTVYWYQQGPGQDPQFLISFYEKMQSDKGSIPDRFSAQQFSDYHSELNMSSLELGDSALYFCASSLEAFETQYFGPGTRLLVL.

Relative to its sample, this clone is large. Other DNA sequences in the sample encode the same CDR3. The chain uses TRBV6-5 and TRBJ2-5; a weak D match, TRBD1 (5 bases). Germline CDR1 reads MNHEY; CDR2 reads SVGAGI. CDR3 length: 12 residues. V lost 5 bases to trimming and J lost 5 bases, with 9 bases between them. DNA for the CDR3: TGTGCCAGCAGTCAGGGCCTGGAGACCCAGTACTTC. It yields the protein CASSQGLETQYF.

This clone is large (0.1 to 1%). The chain combines TRBV3-1 (or the pseudogene TRBV3-2) with TRBJ2-6, with D tentatively TRBD2 (6 bases). Germline CDR1 is LGHDT and CDR2 is YNNKEL (reference sequence). V lost 3 bases, J lost 3 bases, and 6 bases lay in between. The CDR3 has 14 amino acids. CDR3 DNA: TGTGCCAGCAGCCAGGGGGGTGGGGCCAACGTCCTGACTTTC. Translating it yields CASSQGGGANVLTF.

The chain carries TRBV7-3 and TRBJ2-5, with 7 bases identical to TRBD2. This CDR3 is built from 14 residues. Germline assignment: CDR1 SGHTA and CDR2 FQGTGA. After removal of 2 bases from V and 4 bases from J, the junction contained 4 bases not matched to a gene. As DNA, the CDR3 is TGTGCCAGCAGCTTAGCGGGAGAGGGAGAGACCCAGTACTTC. Translating it yields CASSLAGEGETQYF.

J is TRBJ1-2 and V is TRBV18, with TRBD1 matching 8 bases. The CDR3 is 14 residues long. The V gene end was trimmed by 2 bases and the J gene end by 7 bases; junction bases not matched to a gene: 6. The germline V gene encodes CDR1 KGHSH and CDR2 LQKENI. Here the CDR3 reads CASSPTTGESGYTF. The CDR3 DNA follows: TGTGCCAGCTCACCAACGACAGGGGAGAGTGGCTACACCTTC.

V and J are TRBV27 and TRBJ1-2; D is unresolved. V lost 2 bases to trimming and J lost 0 bases, with 10 bases between them. The CDR3 covers 15 residues. Germline CDR1 is MNHEY and CDR2 is SMNVEV (reference sequence). The CDR3 region is CASSLRASANYGYTF. In nucleotides, the CDR3 is TGTGCCAGCAGTTTAAGGGCAAGCGCTAACTATGGCTACACCTTC.

The rearrangement uses TRBV6-5 and TRBJ1-5; TRBD1 aligns across 9 bases. The CDR3 is made up of 14 amino acids. With 6 bases clipped from V and 7 bases from J, the junction kept 7 bases outside the gene matches. Germline loops: CDR1 MNHEY, CDR2 SVGAGI. CDR3 sequence: CASRPRQGGQPQHF. DNA for the CDR3: TGTGCCAGCAGACCTAGACAGGGGGGACAGCCCCAGCATTTT.

The rearrangement joins TRBV11-3 to TRBJ2-7; 13 positions agree with TRBD2. The CDR3 is 18 amino acids. The J segment lost 1 base and the V segment lost 4 bases, leaving 10 bases of the junction unmatched. Germline V gene sequence: CDR1 SGHNT, CDR2 YENEEA. CDR3 sequence: CASSSPGLAGVRSYEQYF. CDR3 nucleotide sequence: TGTGCCAGCAGCTCCCCTGGACTAGCGGGAGTGAGGTCCTACGAGCAGTACTTC.

The V call is TRBV12-5, the J call TRBJ2-3; tentative D call: TRBD1 (6 bases). V was pared by 2 bases and J by 6 bases, with 15 bases between. Germline V lookup: CDR1 LGHNT, CDR2 FRNRAP. The CDR3 has 15 amino acids. The CDR3 loop reads CASGLILIRGDTQYF. The CDR3 nucleotides read TGTGCTAGTGGTTTGATCCTAATAAGGGGGGATACGCAGTATTTT.

This clone counts as medium-sized (0.01 to 0.1%). The rearrangement uses TRBV27 and TRBJ1-1; tentative D call: TRBD1 (5 bases). Germline V CDR1 and CDR2: MNHEY, SMNVEV (reference sequence). This CDR3 region has 15 residues. Trimming pared 5 bases from V and 0 bases from J, leaving 13 bases between. In DNA form, the CDR3 reads TGTGCCAGCAGTCCCAGCAGGGTCATGAACACTGAAGCTTTCTTT. Its protein is CASSPSRVMNTEAFF.

The genes are TRBV12-3 or TRBV12-4 and TRBJ2-7; D gene ambiguous. The CDR3 spans 12 residues. The V gene lost 6 bases and the J gene lost 4 bases, with 10 bases spanning the gap. The CDR3 spells CASRLSLYEQYF. DNA of the CDR3: TGTGCCAGCAGACTCTCATTATACGAGCAGTACTTC.

About this clone: This clone may be a read error of a much larger clone one base away. Other DNA sequences from this sample encode an identical CDR3 as well. The chain uses TRBV6-6 and TRBJ1-2, with TRBD1 matching 8 bases. V shed 5 bases, J shed 3 bases, and the junction held 2 bases outside the gene matches. This CDR3 has 13 residues. Germline loops: CDR1 MNHNY, CDR2 SVGAGI (reference sequence). This CDR3 reads CASSPTGDYGYTF. For the CDR3, the DNA is TGTGCCAGCAGTCCGACAGGGGACTATGGCTACACCTTC.

This clone turned up a few times. The chain couples TRBV11-2 to TRBJ2-3; D may be TRBD2 (6 bases). The length of the CDR3 is 14 residues. Trimming stripped 3 bases from V and 5 bases from J, with 12 bases between. Germline CDR1 reads SGHAT; CDR2 reads FQNNGV. The CDR3 coding sequence is TGTGCCAGCAGCTTCGGGAGAGCGGTAGATACGCAGTATTTT. Its translation: CASSFGRAVDTQYF.

This clone was counted between two and nine times. This chain uses TRBV7-9 with TRBJ1-1; D unclear. Germline V gene sequence: CDR1 SEHNR, CDR2 FQNEAQ (reference sequence). V was clipped by 2 bases and J by 1 base, with 8 bases between them. This CDR3 spans 14 amino acids. This CDR3 is CASSLSPGNTEAFF. CDR3 nucleotide sequence: TGTGCCAGCAGCTTATCCCCAGGGAACACTGAAGCTTTCTTT.

With regard to this clone: The sample contains more than one DNA sequence encoding this CDR3. This chain links TRBV7-3 with TRBJ2-3; D not certain. There are 14 residues in the CDR3. V was shortened by 1 base and J by 3 bases, with 8 bases between the two germline ends. Germline V gene data show CDR1 as SGHTA and CDR2 as FQGTGA. For the CDR3, the DNA is TGTGCCAGCAGCTTAATACCCTCTACAGATACGCAGTATTTT. It encodes CASSLIPSTDTQYF.